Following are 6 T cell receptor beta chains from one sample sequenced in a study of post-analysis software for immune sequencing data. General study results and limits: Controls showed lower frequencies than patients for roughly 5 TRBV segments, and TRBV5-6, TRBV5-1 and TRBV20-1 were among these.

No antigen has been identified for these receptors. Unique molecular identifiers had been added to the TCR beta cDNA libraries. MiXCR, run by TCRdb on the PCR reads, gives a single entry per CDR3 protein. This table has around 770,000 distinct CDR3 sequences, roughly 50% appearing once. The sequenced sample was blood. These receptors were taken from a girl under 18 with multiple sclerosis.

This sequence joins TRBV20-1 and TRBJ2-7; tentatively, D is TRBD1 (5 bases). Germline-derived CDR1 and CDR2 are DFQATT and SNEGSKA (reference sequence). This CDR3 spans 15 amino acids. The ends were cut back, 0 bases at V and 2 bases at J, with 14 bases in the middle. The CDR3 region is CSARDLDGATYEQYF. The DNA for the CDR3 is TGCAGTGCTAGAGATCTTGATGGGGCCACCTACGAGCAGTACTTC.

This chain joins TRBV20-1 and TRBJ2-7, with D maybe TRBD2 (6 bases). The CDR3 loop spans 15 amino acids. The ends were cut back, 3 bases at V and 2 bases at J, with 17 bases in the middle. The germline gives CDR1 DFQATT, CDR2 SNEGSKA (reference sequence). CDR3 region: CSASSSRRRAYEQYF. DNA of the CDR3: TGCAGTGCTAGCAGTTCTAGAAGGAGGGCCTACGAGCAGTACTTC.

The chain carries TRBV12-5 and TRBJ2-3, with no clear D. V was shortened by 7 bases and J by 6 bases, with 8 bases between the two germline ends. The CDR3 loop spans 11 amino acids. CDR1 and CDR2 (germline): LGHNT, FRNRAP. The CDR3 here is CASATLDTQYF. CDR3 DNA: TGTGCTAGTGCCACCCTCGATACGCAGTATTTT.

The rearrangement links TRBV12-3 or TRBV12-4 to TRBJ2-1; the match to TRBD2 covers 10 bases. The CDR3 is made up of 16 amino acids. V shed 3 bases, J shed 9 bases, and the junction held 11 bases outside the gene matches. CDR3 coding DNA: TGTGCCAGCAGTTTTCAACTAGCGGGACCGGGGGCTGAGCAGTTCTTC. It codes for CASSFQLAGPGAEQFF.

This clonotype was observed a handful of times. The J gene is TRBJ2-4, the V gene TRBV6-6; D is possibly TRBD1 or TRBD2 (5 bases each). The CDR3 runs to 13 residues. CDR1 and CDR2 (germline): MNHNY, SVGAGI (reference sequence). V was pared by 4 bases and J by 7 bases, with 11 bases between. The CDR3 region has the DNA TGTGCCAGCAGTTTAGGGACGCGTAACATTCAGTACTTC. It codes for CASSLGTRNIQYF.

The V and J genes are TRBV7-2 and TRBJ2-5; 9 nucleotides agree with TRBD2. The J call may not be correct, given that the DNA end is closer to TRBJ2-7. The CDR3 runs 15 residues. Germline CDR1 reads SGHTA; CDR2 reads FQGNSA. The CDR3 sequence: CASSRIAGEQNEQYF. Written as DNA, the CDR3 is TGTGCCAGCAGCAGGATAGCGGGAGAGCAAAACGAGCAGTACTTC.